The 27 T cell receptor beta chains in this list originate from one sample, sequenced in a study of blood T cell repertoires in COVID-19. Assay: immunoSEQ multiplex PCR; the TCRdb copy retains only in-frame clones and omits some. The profile shows around 700,000 clones, about nine tenths of them singletons. Specimen: peripheral blood. Source of these receptors: a woman aged 18-30 years with acute or convalescent COVID-19.

As for this clone: In the same sample, other DNA sequences code for this CDR3. The rearrangement links TRBV10-3 to TRBJ2-7; D is ambiguous. The CDR3 covers 12 residues. The germline V gene encodes CDR1 ENHRY and CDR2 SYGVKD. V was clipped by 5 bases and J by 3 bases, with 8 bases between them. The chain's CDR3 is CAISTSGYEQYF. CDR3 DNA sequence: TGTGCCATCAGTACCTCGGGCTACGAGCAGTACTTC.

The V gene is TRBV12-5, the J gene TRBJ1-5, with 11 bases fitting TRBD1. The V gene end was trimmed by 6 bases and the J gene end by 1 base; junction bases not matched to a gene: 2. This CDR3 spans 15 amino acids. Per the germline V gene, CDR1 is LGHNT and CDR2 is FRNRAP. The CDR3 reads CASGGTGGSNQPQHF. CDR3 coding DNA: TGTGCTAGTGGGGGGACAGGGGGGAGCAATCAGCCCCAGCATTTT.

V usage is TRBV30 and J usage is TRBJ1-1; D might be TRBD1 (6 bases). Germline V gene sequence: CDR1 GTSNPN, CDR2 SVGIG (reference sequence). The CDR3 covers 11 residues. Trimming removed 7 bases at V and 8 bases at J, with 14 bases between. CDR3 nucleotide sequence: TGTGCCTTGAAACAGGGAGGGGAAGCTTTCTTT. This codes for CALKQGGEAFF.

The chain uses TRBV7-2 and TRBJ2-7, with a weak D call TRBD2 (6 bases). V was cut by 6 bases and J by 5 bases, with 20 bases left in between. The CDR3 is 15 amino acids. The V gene's germline CDR1 is SGHTA and CDR2 FQGNSA. This CDR3 reads CASSLLAGGPNEQYF. The CDR3 DNA sequence: TGTGCCAGCAGTCTCCTGGCCGGGGGACCCAACGAGCAGTACTTC.

This rearrangement joins TRBV30 to TRBJ2-7, with D tentatively TRBD1 (6 bases). Germline V CDR1 and CDR2: GTSNPN, SVGIG (reference sequence). Trimming removed 6 bases at V and 6 bases at J, with 15 bases between. There are 12 residues in the CDR3. CDR3 nucleotide sequence: TGTGCCTGCCATACAGGGCCGGTCGAGCAGTACTTC. Translation: CACHTGPVEQYF.

This clone was recorded only once. The chain is built from TRBV6-1 and TRBJ2-1; D unresolved. This CDR3 is 14 amino acids long. Trimming took off 1 base at V and 10 bases at J, with 14 bases between the two ends. Germline V gives CDR1 MNHNS, CDR2 SASEGT. CDR3 sequence: CASSEGGSSLEQFF. CDR3 sequence (DNA): TGTGCCAGCAGTGAAGGAGGCAGCTCTTTGGAGCAGTTCTTC.

The CDR3 bases are TGTGCCAGCAGGTCGTCTCGCTATGGCTACACCTTC. Protein product: CASRSSRYGYTF. The V and J genes are TRBV6-6 and TRBJ1-2; no clear D. Germline V gene sequence: CDR1 MNHNY, CDR2 SVGAGI (reference sequence). The CDR3 loop spans 12 amino acids. Trimming stripped 6 bases from V and 4 bases from J, with 9 bases between.

The chain links TRBV10-3 to TRBJ1-5; TRBD1 is a possible D gene (6 bases). V lost 2 bases and J lost 5, with 10 bases in between. The length of the CDR3 is 14 residues. Germline loops: CDR1 ENHRY, CDR2 SYGVKD. CDR3 amino acids: CAISERQADQPQHF. CDR3 bases: TGTGCCATCAGTGAGAGACAGGCCGATCAGCCCCAGCATTTT.

The rearrangement uses TRBV3-1 (or the pseudogene TRBV3-2) and TRBJ2-5; the match to TRBD2 covers 15 bases. Germline loops: CDR1 LGHDT, CDR2 YNNKEL (reference sequence). J lost 5 bases, V lost 4 bases, and 8 bases had no gene match. The CDR3 has 17 amino acids. CDR3 coding DNA: TGTGCCAGCAGCCGACCTGGGACTAGCGGGGGGAGGGAGACCCAGTACTTC. This translates into CASSRPGTSGGRETQYF.

The genes are TRBV29-1 and TRBJ2-7; maybe TRBD2 (6 bases). This CDR3 is 14 amino acids long. The germline V and J ends were trimmed by 7 bases and 7 bases, with 23 bases remaining between them. CDR1 and CDR2 (germline): SQVTM, ANQGSEA. The CDR3 nucleotides are TGCAGCGCGAGGGGAGGACAAGGGCTTGGAGAGCAGTACTTC. Translation: CSARGGQGLGEQYF.

The V gene is TRBV6-5, the J gene TRBJ2-3; TRBD1 might be the D (6 bases). The CDR3 is 13 amino acids. CDR1 is MNHEY, CDR2 SVGAGI, per germline. With 6 bases removed from V and 2 bases from J, the gap between germline ends came to 9 bases. The CDR3 loop reads CASSGDNTDTQYF. CDR3 sequence (DNA): TGTGCCAGCAGCGGGGACAACACAGATACGCAGTATTTT.

The count of this clone is one. V gene TRBV30 combines with J gene TRBJ2-1, with 9 nucleotides matching TRBD2. The CDR3 is 17 residues long. Germline V gives CDR1 GTSNPN, CDR2 SVGIG (reference sequence). The J segment lost 7 bases and the V segment lost 0 bases, leaving 13 bases of the junction unmatched. The CDR3 DNA reads TGTGCCTGGAGTGTACTTCGGCGGGGGGGCCCGGGAAATGAGCAGTTCTTC. Translated: CAWSVLRRGGPGNEQFF.

The rearrangement uses TRBV7-9 and TRBJ2-7; D not resolved. V was trimmed by 6 bases and J by 7 bases, leaving 10 bases between them. This CDR3 is built from 11 residues. Germline CDR1 and CDR2: SEHNR and FQNEAQ (reference sequence). For the CDR3, the DNA is TGTGCCAGCAGAGAAGATCGGGAGCAGTACTTC. Amino acids: CASREDREQYF.

The chain uses TRBV19 and TRBJ2-5, with TRBD1 identical over 7 bases. Unmatched junction bases numbered 8, after V lost 2 bases and J lost 5 bases. CDR1 is LNHDA, CDR2 SQIVND, per germline (reference sequence). The CDR3 is made up of 15 amino acids. The CDR3 loop is CASSIRDSRSETQYF. CDR3 nucleotides: TGTGCCAGTAGTATACGGGACAGTAGGTCGGAGACCCAGTACTTC.

This chain uses TRBV28 with TRBJ1-1, with D perhaps TRBD1 (5 bases). This CDR3 region has 11 residues. Germline values: CDR1 MDHEN, CDR2 SYDVKM. Trimming took off 2 bases at V and 8 bases at J, with 6 bases between the two ends. For the CDR3, the DNA is TGTGCCAGCAGTTTAAAGGGGGAAGCTTTCTTT. It encodes CASSLKGEAFF.

In its sample, this clone was seen once. The chain combines TRBV29-1 with TRBJ2-3, with D hard to call. Germline V gene lookup returns CDR1 SQVTM and CDR2 ANQGSEA. CDR3 size: 14 residues. The germline V and J ends were trimmed by 4 bases and 0 bases, with 11 bases remaining between them. The CDR3 nucleotides are TGCAGCGTTGCTGCAGGTCCTAGCACAGATACGCAGTATTTT. Translating it yields CSVAAGPSTDTQYF.

This CDR3 reads CASSEFSGKNTEAFF. The CDR3 coding sequence is TGTGCCAGCAGTGAGTTCTCAGGGAAGAACACTGAAGCTTTCTTT. V and J are TRBV25-1 and TRBJ1-1, with D possibly matching TRBD1 (5 bases). Germline V lookup: CDR1 MGHDK, CDR2 SYGVNS. This CDR3 contains 15 residues. V shed 3 bases and J shed 1 base, with 12 bases lying between them.

This clone was observed once. CDR3 protein: CASSRRTGEGGNTIYF. The CDR3 coding sequence is TGCGCCAGCAGCAGAAGGACAGGGGAAGGTGGAAACACCATATATTTT. This chain links TRBV5-1 with TRBJ1-3; 9 nucleotides match TRBD1. The germline V gene has CDR1 SGHRS and CDR2 YFSETQ. This CDR3 region has 16 residues. J gave up 3 bases and V 4 bases, and 8 bases lay outside the gene matches.

This clone was observed once. This chain joins TRBV25-1 and TRBJ1-6; 7 positions match TRBD1. CDR3 size: 15 residues. V shed 4 bases and J 7 bases; nucleotides not matched to a gene: 7. Germline values: CDR1 MGHDK, CDR2 SYGVNS. The chain's CDR3 is CASSAVGTANSPLHF. CDR3 bases: TGTGCCAGCAGTGCCGTGGGGACAGCGAATTCACCCCTCCACTTT. Based on the CDR3 plus reference TRBV25-1 and TRBJ1-6, the full variable domain is EADIYQTPRYLVIGTGKKITLECSQTMGHDKMYWYQQDPGMELHLIHYSYGVNSTEKGDLSSESTVSRIRTEHFPLTLESARPSHTSQYLCASSAVGTANSPLHFGNGTRLTVT.

V and J are TRBV6-2 or TRBV6-3 and TRBJ1-2, with 9 bases lining up with TRBD1. With 6 bases clipped from V and 1 base from J, the junction kept 6 bases outside the gene matches. Germline CDR1 MNHEY, CDR2 SVGEGT. This CDR3 has 15 amino acids. Written as DNA, the CDR3 is TGTGCCAGCAGCTTGGGACAGGGCGGTAACTATGGCTACACCTTC. It translates to CASSLGQGGNYGYTF.

The chain carries TRBV7-9 and TRBJ2-7, with 9 bases fitting TRBD1. This CDR3 contains 15 residues. Germline assignment: CDR1 SEHNR and CDR2 FQNEAQ (reference sequence). J was trimmed by 4 bases and V by 5 bases; bases with no gene match: 9. In nucleotides, the CDR3 is TGTGCCAGCAGCGAAACCGGGACAGGGTTGTACGAGCAGTACTTC. Translation: CASSETGTGLYEQYF.

The chain uses TRBV18 and TRBJ1-6; 9 nucleotides line up with TRBD1. J lost 5 bases, V lost 1 base, and 15 bases had no gene match. From germline, CDR1 is KGHSH and CDR2 LQKENI. The CDR3 runs 20 residues. For the CDR3, the DNA is TGTGCCAGCTCACCACGGTTCCAGTACAGGGGGCTGGGAGATAATTCACCCCTCCACTTT. As protein: CASSPRFQYRGLGDNSPLHF.

This chain joins TRBV11-2 and TRBJ1-2, with a weak D call TRBD1 (6 bases). The V end was cut by 1 base, the J end by 0 bases, with 9 bases between. CDR1 and CDR2 (germline): SGHAT, FQNNGV. The CDR3 is made up of 15 amino acids. CDR3 amino acids: CASSLGSGANYGYTF. CDR3 coding DNA: TGTGCCAGCAGCTTAGGATCAGGGGCTAACTATGGCTACACCTTC.

The genes are TRBV2 and TRBJ1-2; perhaps TRBD1 as D (5 bases). Germline V gene sequence: CDR1 SNHLY, CDR2 FYNNEI. The CDR3 has 17 residues. Trimming removed 0 bases from V and 5 bases from J, with 19 bases in between. CDR3 sequence reads: CASSEALWEGYRYGYTF. CDR3 nucleotide sequence: TGTGCCAGCAGTGAAGCGCTTTGGGAAGGGTACAGGTATGGCTACACCTTC.

This sequence joins TRBV10-3 and TRBJ2-6, with 8 bases identical to TRBD1. From germline, CDR1 is ENHRY and CDR2 SYGVKD. This CDR3 spans 16 amino acids. V gave up 3 bases and J gave up 4 bases; unmatched junction bases: 5. CDR3 protein: CAISEQGVSGANVLTF. In nucleotides, the CDR3 is TGTGCCATCAGTGAACAGGGGGTGTCCGGGGCCAACGTCCTGACTTTC.

CDR3 residues: CASHGTGSGNTIYF. DNA of the CDR3: TGTGCCAGCCACGGGACAGGCTCTGGAAACACCATATATTTT. The chain carries TRBV18 and TRBJ1-3, with 8 bases identical to TRBD1. CDR1 KGHSH and CDR2 LQKENI come from the germline V gene. V was clipped by 8 bases and J by 0 bases; unmatched bases: 3. The CDR3 has 14 residues.

This chain joins TRBV29-1 and TRBJ2-6; possibly TRBD2 for D (6 bases). The germline V gene has CDR1 SQVTM and CDR2 ANQGSEA. Trimming stripped 0 bases from V and 1 base from J, with 13 bases between. CDR3 length equals 17 residues. CDR3 in DNA: TGCAGCGTTGAAGATGAGGAGGGTACTTCTGGGGCCAACGTCCTGACTTTC. Translated: CSVEDEEGTSGANVLTF.